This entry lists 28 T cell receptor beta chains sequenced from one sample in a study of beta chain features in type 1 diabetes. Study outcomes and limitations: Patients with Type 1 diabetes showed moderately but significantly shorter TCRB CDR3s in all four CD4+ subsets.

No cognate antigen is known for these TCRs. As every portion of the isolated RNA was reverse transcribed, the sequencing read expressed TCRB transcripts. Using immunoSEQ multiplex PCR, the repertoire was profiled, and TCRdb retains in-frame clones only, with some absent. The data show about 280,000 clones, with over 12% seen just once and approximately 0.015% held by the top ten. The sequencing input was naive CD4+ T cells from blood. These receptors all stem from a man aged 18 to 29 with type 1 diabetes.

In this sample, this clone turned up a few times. This CDR3 is CASSPPVGTGRGGELAKNIQYF. CDR3 in DNA: TGTGCCAGCTCACCACCGGTCGGGACAGGCCGAGGAGGGGAACTAGCCAAAAACATTCAGTACTTC. V gene TRBV18 combines with J gene TRBJ2-4; 8 bases align to TRBD1. This CDR3 spans 22 amino acids. With V trimmed by 0 bases and J by 0 bases, 19 bases remained unmatched. Germline values: CDR1 KGHSH, CDR2 LQKENI.

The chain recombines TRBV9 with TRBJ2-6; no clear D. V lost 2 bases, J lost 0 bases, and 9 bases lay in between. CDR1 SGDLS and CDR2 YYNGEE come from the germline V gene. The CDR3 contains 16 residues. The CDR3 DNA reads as TGTGCCAGCAGCGTCCTATTCGCCTCTGGGGCCAACGTCCTGACTTTC. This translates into CASSVLFASGANVLTF.

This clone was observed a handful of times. The CDR3 sequence: CASSFYSYEQYF. In nucleotides, the CDR3 is TGTGCCAGCAGCTTTTACAGCTACGAGCAGTACTTC. This chain joins TRBV5-6 and TRBJ2-7; the D is unclear. This CDR3 region has 12 residues. Germline V gene lookup returns CDR1 SGHDT and CDR2 YYEEEE. V was cut by 2 bases and J by 3 bases, with 6 bases left in between.

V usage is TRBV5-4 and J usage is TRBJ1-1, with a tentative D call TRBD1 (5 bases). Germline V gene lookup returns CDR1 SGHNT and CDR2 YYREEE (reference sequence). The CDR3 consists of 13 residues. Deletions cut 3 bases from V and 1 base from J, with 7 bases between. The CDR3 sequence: CASSSTENTEAFF. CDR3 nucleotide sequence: TGTGCCAGCAGCTCGACAGAGAACACTGAAGCTTTCTTT.

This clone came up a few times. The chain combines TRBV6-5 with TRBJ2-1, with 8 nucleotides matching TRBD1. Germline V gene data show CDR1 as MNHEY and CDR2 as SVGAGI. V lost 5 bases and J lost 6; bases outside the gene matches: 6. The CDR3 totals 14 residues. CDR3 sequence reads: CASSRQGIINEQFF. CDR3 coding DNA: TGTGCCAGCAGTCGACAGGGGATAATCAATGAGCAGTTCTTC.

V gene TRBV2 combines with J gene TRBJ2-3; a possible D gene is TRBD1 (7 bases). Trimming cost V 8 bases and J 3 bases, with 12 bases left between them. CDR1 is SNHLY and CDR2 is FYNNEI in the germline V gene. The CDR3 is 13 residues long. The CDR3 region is CASGQGGTDTQYF. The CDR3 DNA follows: TGTGCCAGCGGTCAGGGGGGTACAGATACGCAGTATTTT. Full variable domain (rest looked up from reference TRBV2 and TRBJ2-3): EPEVTQTPSHQVTQMGQEVILRCVPISNHLYFYWYRQILGQKVEFLVSFYNNEISEKSEIFDDQFSVERPDGSNFTLKIRSTKLEDSAMYFCASGQGGTDTQYFGPGTRLTVL.

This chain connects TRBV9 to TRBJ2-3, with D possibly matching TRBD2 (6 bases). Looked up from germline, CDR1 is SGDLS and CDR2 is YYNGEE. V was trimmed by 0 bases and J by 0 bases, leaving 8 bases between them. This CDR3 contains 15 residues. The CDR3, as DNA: TGTGCCAGCAGCGTAGCCGGGACTAGCACAGATACGCAGTATTTT. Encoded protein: CASSVAGTSTDTQYF.

CDR3 amino acids: CASSEEGASGKQFF. For the CDR3, the DNA is TGTGCCAGCAGTGAAGAAGGGGCTAGCGGGAAGCAGTTCTTC. The genes are TRBV2 and TRBJ2-1, with 9 nucleotides matching TRBD2. Per the germline V gene, CDR1 is SNHLY and CDR2 is FYNNEI. The CDR3 covers 14 residues. J lost 11 bases, V lost 1 base, and 6 bases had no gene match.

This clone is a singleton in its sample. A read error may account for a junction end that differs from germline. CDR3 nucleotide sequence: TGCGCCAGCAGCAAATGGGACTCCAACAATGAGCAGTTCTTC. Translating gives CASSKWDSNNEQFF. The chain has TRBV4-1 and TRBJ2-1; tentative D call: TRBD2 (6 bases). The germline gives CDR1 MGHRA, CDR2 YSYEKL. The CDR3 has 14 residues.

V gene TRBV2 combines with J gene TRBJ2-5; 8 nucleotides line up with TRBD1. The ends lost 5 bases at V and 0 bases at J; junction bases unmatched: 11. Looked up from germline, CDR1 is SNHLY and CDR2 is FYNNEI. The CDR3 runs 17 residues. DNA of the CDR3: TGTGCCAGCAGTCGGACAGGGATGTCCCCGTACCAAGAGACCCAGTACTTC. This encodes CASSRTGMSPYQETQYF.

CDR3 DNA: TGTGCCAGCTCACCACCCGCTAGCGGGGGATTTTCCTACGAGCAGTACTTC. It yields the protein CASSPPASGGFSYEQYF. This sequence joins TRBV18 and TRBJ2-7; 10 bases fit TRBD2. The CDR3 runs to 17 residues. Germline lookup yields CDR1 KGHSH and CDR2 LQKENI. V was clipped by 0 bases and J by 1 base; unmatched bases: 6.

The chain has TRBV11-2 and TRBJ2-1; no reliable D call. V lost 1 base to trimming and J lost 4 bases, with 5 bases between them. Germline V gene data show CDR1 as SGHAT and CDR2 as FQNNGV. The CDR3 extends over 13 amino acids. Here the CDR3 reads CASSLGRYNEQFF. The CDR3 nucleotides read TGTGCCAGCAGCTTAGGCAGATACAATGAGCAGTTCTTC.

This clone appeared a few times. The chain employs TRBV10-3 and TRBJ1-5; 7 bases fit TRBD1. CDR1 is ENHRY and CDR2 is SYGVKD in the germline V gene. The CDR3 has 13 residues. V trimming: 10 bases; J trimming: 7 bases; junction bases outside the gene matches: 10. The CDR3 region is CATRQGEKQPQHF. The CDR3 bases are TGTGCCACCAGACAGGGAGAGAAACAGCCCCAGCATTTT.

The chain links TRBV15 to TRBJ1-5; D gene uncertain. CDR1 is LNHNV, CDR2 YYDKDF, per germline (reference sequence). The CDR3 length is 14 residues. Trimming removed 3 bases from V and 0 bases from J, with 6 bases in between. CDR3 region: CATSSEHSNQPQHF. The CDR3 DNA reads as TGTGCCACCAGCAGCGAACATAGCAATCAGCCCCAGCATTTT.

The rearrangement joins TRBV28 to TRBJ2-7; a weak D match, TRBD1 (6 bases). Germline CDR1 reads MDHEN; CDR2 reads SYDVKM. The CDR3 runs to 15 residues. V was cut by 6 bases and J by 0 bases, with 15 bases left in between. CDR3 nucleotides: TGTGCCAGCAGATTTAGCCCGGACAGCTCCTACGAGCAGTACTTC. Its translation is CASRFSPDSSYEQYF.

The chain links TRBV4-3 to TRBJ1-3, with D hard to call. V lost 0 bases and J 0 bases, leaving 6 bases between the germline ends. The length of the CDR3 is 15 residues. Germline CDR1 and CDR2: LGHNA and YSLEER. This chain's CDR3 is CASSQDRSSGNTIYF. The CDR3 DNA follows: TGCGCCAGCAGCCAAGACAGGTCCTCTGGAAACACCATATATTTT.

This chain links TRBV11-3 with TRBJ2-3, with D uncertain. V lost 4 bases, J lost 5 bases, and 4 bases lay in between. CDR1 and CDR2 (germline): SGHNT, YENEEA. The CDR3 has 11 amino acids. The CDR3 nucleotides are TGTGCCAGCAGCTCAGGAGATACGCAGTATTTT. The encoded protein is CASSSGDTQYF.

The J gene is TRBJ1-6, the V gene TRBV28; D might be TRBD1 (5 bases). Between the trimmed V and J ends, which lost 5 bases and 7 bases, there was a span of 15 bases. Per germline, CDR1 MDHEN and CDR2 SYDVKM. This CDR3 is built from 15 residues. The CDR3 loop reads CASSPPQGHNSPLHF. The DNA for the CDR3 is TGTGCCAGCAGTCCCCCCCAGGGCCACAATTCACCCCTCCACTTT. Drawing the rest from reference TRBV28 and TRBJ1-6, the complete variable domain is DVKVTQSSRYLVKRTGEKVFLECVQDMDHENMFWYRQDPGLGLRLIYFSYDVKMKEKGDIPEGYSVSREKKERFSLILESASTNQTSMYLCASSPPQGHNSPLHFGNGTRLTVT.

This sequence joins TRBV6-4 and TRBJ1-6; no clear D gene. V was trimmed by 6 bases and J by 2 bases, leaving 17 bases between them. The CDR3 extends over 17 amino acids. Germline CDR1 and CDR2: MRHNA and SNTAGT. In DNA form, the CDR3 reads TGTGCCAGCAGGTTTTGGGTGGAGCGCGCCTATAATTCACCCCTCCACTTT. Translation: CASRFWVERAYNSPLHF.

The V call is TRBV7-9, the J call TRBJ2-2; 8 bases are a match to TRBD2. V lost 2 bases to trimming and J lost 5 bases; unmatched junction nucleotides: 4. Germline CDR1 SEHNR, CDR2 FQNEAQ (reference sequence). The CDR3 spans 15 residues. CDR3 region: CASSLTGGPTGELFF. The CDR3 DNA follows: TGTGCCAGCAGCTTAACGGGAGGGCCAACCGGGGAGCTGTTTTTT.

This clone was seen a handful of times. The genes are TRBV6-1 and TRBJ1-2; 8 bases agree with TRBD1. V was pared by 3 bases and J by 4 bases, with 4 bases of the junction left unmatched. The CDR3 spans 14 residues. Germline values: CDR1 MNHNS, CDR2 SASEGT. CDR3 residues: CASSDSGQGYGYTF. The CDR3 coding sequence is TGTGCCAGCAGTGACTCTGGACAGGGCTATGGCTACACCTTC.

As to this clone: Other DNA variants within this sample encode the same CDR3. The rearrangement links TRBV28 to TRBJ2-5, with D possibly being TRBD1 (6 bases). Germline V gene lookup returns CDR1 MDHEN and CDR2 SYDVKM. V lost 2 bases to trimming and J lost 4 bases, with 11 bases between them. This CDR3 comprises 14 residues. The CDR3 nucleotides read TGTGCCAGCAGTTTAGGGGGCACCGGAGAGACCCAGTACTTC. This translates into CASSLGGTGETQYF. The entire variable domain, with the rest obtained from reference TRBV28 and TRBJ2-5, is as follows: DVKVTQSSRYLVKRTGEKVFLECVQDMDHENMFWYRQDPGLGLRLIYFSYDVKMKEKGDIPEGYSVSREKKERFSLILESASTNQTSMYLCASSLGGTGETQYFGPGTRLLVL.

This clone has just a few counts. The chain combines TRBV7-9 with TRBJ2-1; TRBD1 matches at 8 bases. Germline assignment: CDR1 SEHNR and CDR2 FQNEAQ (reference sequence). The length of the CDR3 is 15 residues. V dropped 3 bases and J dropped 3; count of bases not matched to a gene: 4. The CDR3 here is CASSLQGARYNEQFF. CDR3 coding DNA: TGTGCCAGCAGCTTGCAGGGGGCTCGCTACAATGAGCAGTTCTTC.

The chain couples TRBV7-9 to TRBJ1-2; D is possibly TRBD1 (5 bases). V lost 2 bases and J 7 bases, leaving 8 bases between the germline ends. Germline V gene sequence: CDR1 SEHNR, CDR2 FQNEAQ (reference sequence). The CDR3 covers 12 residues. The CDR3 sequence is CASSLQGCGYTF. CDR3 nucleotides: TGTGCCAGCAGCTTACAGGGTTGTGGCTACACCTTC.

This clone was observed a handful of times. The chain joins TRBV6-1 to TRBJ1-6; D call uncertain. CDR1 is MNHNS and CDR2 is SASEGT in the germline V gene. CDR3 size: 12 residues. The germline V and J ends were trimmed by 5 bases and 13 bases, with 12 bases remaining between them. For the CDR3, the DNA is TGTGCCAGCAGTTCGAGCCGATCGCCCCTCCACTTT. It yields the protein CASSSSRSPLHF.

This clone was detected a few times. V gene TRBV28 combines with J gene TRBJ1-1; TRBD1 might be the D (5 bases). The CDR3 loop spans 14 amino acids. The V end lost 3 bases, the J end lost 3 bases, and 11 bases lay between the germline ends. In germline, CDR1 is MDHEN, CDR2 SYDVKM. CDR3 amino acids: CASSFRGGYTEAFF. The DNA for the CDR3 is TGTGCCAGCAGTTTTCGCGGGGGTTACACTGAAGCTTTCTTT.

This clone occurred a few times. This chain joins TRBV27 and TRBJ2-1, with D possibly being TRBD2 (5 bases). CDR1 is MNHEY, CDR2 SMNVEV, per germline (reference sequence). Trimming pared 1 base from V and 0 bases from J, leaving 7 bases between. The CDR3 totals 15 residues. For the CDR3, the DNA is TGTGCCAGCAGTTTATTAGGGAGCTCCTACAATGAGCAGTTCTTC. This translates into CASSLLGSSYNEQFF.

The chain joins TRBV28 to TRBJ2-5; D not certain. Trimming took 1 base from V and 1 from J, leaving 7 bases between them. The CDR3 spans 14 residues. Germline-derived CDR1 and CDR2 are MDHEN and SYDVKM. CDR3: CASSLYSIQETQYF. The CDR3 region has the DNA TGTGCCAGCAGTTTATATAGCATCCAAGAGACCCAGTACTTC.